Below are 20 T cell receptor beta chains sequenced from a single sample in a study of CD8 T cells in ankylosing spondylitis. TCRdb re-analysed the 5' RACE reads in MiXCR, keeping a single row per CDR3 protein. This table holds under 250,000 distinct CDR3 sequences, 8% to 10% found once. Sequencing input: blood, either unsorted or a sorted T cell fraction (not recorded which). These receptors all come from a female donor with ankylosing spondylitis or in good health (not recorded which).

This clonotype was counted at least ten times. V usage is TRBV7-3 and J usage is TRBJ2-1, with D tentatively TRBD1 or TRBD2 (6 bases each). The V end lost 0 bases, the J end lost 9 bases, and 9 bases lay between the germline ends. CDR1 is SGHTA and CDR2 is FQGTGA in the germline V gene. The CDR3 is 13 amino acids. The CDR3 loop reads CASSLTEGGEQFF. CDR3 nucleotides: TGTGCCAGCAGCTTAACAGAGGGGGGTGAGCAGTTCTTC.

This clonotype was observed many times. The V gene is TRBV11-2, the J gene TRBJ2-1; D is unresolved. The CDR3 runs 13 residues. Germline V CDR1 and CDR2: SGHAT, FQNNGV. V lost 5 bases, J lost 13 bases, and 18 bases lay in between. CDR3 in amino acids: CASSPGRSPPQFF. Here the CDR3 DNA reads TGTGCCAGCAGCCCAGGTCGGAGCCCCCCTCAGTTCTTC.

The sample holds many counts of this clonotype. The CDR3 region is CASKRGMIGYEQYF. CDR3 in DNA: TGTGCCAGCAAGCGAGGGATGATCGGCTACGAGCAGTACTTC. This sequence joins TRBV28 and TRBJ2-7; weak D call: TRBD2 (5 bases). Trimming shortened V by 7 bases and J by 3 bases, and 16 bases separated the two germline ends. The germline V gene has CDR1 MDHEN and CDR2 SYDVKM. This CDR3 is 14 amino acids long.

This clonotype has at least ten counts. The CDR3 loop reads CASGAGTSGTMMQFF. In DNA, the CDR3 is TGTGCCAGCGGGGCCGGGACTAGCGGGACAATGATGCAGTTCTTC. The chain links TRBV12-3 or TRBV12-4 to TRBJ2-1; 13 nucleotides agree with TRBD2. The CDR3 has 15 residues. Trimming cost V 8 bases and J 12 bases; bases outside gene matches: 13.

This clonotype was seen ten or more times. This chain uses TRBV6-1 with TRBJ1-1, with a possible D match to TRBD1 (6 bases). This CDR3 has 14 residues. Germline V gene lookup returns CDR1 MNHNS and CDR2 SASEGT. Trimming pared 6 bases from V and 5 bases from J, leaving 16 bases between. The CDR3 loop is CASRVGAGATEAFF. The DNA of the CDR3 is TGTGCCAGCAGGGTCGGGGCAGGGGCTACTGAAGCTTTCTTT.

This clonotype was counted at least ten times. The rearrangement uses TRBV9 and TRBJ2-2; possibly TRBD2 for D (5 bases). This CDR3 spans 15 amino acids. V lost 0 bases, J lost 1 base, and 7 bases lay in between. Germline values: CDR1 SGDLS, CDR2 YYNGEE. The CDR3 here is CASSVGGRNTGELFF. The CDR3 DNA is TGTGCCAGCAGCGTAGGAGGGAGGAACACCGGGGAGCTGTTTTTT.

This clonotype was seen repeatedly, ten times or more. The V gene is TRBV27, the J gene TRBJ2-5; D gene unclear. Germline V gives CDR1 MNHEY, CDR2 SMNVEV (reference sequence). Trimming removed 4 bases at V and 1 base at J, with 7 bases between. CDR3 length equals 13 residues. CDR3 residues: CASSSPFQETQYF. CDR3 nucleotide sequence: TGTGCCAGCAGTTCTCCGTTCCAAGAGACCCAGTACTTC.

This clonotype was seen ten or more times. The CDR3 region has the DNA TGCGCCAGCAGCCAAGCCGCGGGCGGCACCGGGGAGCTGTTTTTT. This translates into CASSQAAGGTGELFF. The chain uses TRBV4-3 and TRBJ2-2, with TRBD2 as a possible D gene (5 bases). The CDR3 spans 15 residues. Germline CDR1 reads LGHNA; CDR2 reads YSLEER. The V end was cut by 1 base, the J end by 4 bases, with 10 bases between.

V gene TRBV5-1 combines with J gene TRBJ2-4; 12 bases fit TRBD2. The germline V gene has CDR1 SGHRS and CDR2 YFSETQ. V lost 0 bases to trimming and J lost 4 bases; unmatched junction nucleotides: 2. The length of the CDR3 is 16 residues. CDR3 loop: CASSLGTSGNKNIQYF. The CDR3 nucleotides read TGCGCCAGCAGCTTGGGGACTAGCGGGAATAAAAACATTCAGTACTTC.

This clonotype was detected ten times or more. The CDR3: CAWSVEGAAPLHF. DNA of the CDR3: TGTGCCTGGAGTGTAGAGGGAGCGGCACCCCTCCACTTT. This sequence joins TRBV30 and TRBJ1-6; no clear D. Germline-derived CDR1 and CDR2 are GTSNPN and SVGIG (reference sequence). The V gene lost 0 bases and the J gene lost 11 bases, with 11 bases spanning the gap. The CDR3 loop spans 13 amino acids.

This clonotype was observed once. A much larger clone lies a single base off, so this may be a read error. The chain couples TRBV28 to TRBJ1-6; D gene uncertain. The germline V gene encodes CDR1 MDHEN and CDR2 SYDVKM. This CDR3 contains 15 residues. Trimming took 6 bases from V and 2 from J, leaving 11 bases between them. CDR3 DNA sequence: TGTGCCAGCAGGTTGGGGAGCCCCTATAATTCACCCCTCCACTTT. It is translated as CASRLGSPYNSPLHF.

This clonotype was recorded many times. The chain recombines TRBV3-1 with TRBJ2-3, with 11 bases aligning to TRBD2. The length of the CDR3 is 15 residues. From germline, CDR1 is LGHDT and CDR2 YNNKEL (reference sequence). Trimming cost V 4 bases and J 3 bases; bases outside gene matches: 3. DNA of the CDR3: TGTGCCAGCAGCCCTCGGACTAGCGGGACAGATACGCAGTATTTT. Translated, it gives CASSPRTSGTDTQYF.

This clonotype was seen ten or more times. The gene calls are TRBV29-1 and TRBJ2-5; D call uncertain. V lost 5 bases and J 5 bases, leaving 15 bases between the germline ends. The germline gives CDR1 SQVTM, CDR2 ANQGSEA. The CDR3 spans 13 residues. The CDR3 DNA is TGCAGCGTTTCAGGCGACATTTCGGAGACCCAGTACTTC. Translation gives CSVSGDISETQYF.

This clonotype has a count of ten or more. The chain has TRBV7-2 and TRBJ2-2, with D perhaps TRBD1 (6 bases). The V end was cut by 4 bases, the J end by 1 base, with 10 bases between. This CDR3 region has 15 residues. In germline, CDR1 is SGHTA, CDR2 FQGNSA. CDR3 nucleotide sequence: TGTGCCAGCAGCTCCAGGGGCGTGAACACCGGGGAGCTGTTTTTT. It translates to CASSSRGVNTGELFF.

This clonotype was seen at least ten times. The chain employs TRBV27 and TRBJ2-7; D gene uncertain. The CDR3 totals 13 residues. V dropped 6 bases and J dropped 9 bases, with 18 bases sitting between them. CDR1 is MNHEY, CDR2 SMNVEV, per germline (reference sequence). CDR3 protein: CASRPSTTYRQYF. DNA of the CDR3: TGTGCCAGCAGACCCAGCACTACTTACCGGCAGTACTTC.

The sample holds a few counts of this clonotype. This may stem from a read error, because a much larger clone lies one nucleotide away. V usage is TRBV6-5 and J usage is TRBJ2-2, with TRBD2 matching 12 bases. V lost 0 bases, J lost 6 bases, and 5 bases stayed unmatched. CDR1 is MNHEY, CDR2 SVGAGI, per germline. The CDR3 is 17 amino acids. The CDR3 is CASSYSVTSGSPGELFF. CDR3 DNA sequence: TGTGCCAGCAGTTACTCGGTGACTAGCGGGAGTCCCGGGGAGCTGTTTTTT.

There are many counts of this clonotype. The chain joins TRBV6-1 to TRBJ1-5; D is unresolved. Between the trimmed V and J ends, which lost 5 bases and 0 bases, there was a span of 8 bases. The CDR3 has 14 amino acids. Germline CDR1 is MNHNS and CDR2 is SASEGT. The chain's CDR3 is CASSRQDSNQPQHF. The DNA of the CDR3 is TGTGCCAGCAGTCGGCAGGATAGCAATCAGCCCCAGCATTTT.

The sample holds many counts of this clonotype. The chain joins TRBV5-6 to TRBJ2-2; 13 nucleotides match TRBD2. There are 17 residues in the CDR3. CDR1 and CDR2 (germline): SGHDT, YYEEEE. Trimming took 4 bases from V and 5 from J; bases not matched to a gene: 8. CDR3 in DNA: TGTGCCAGCAGCAAGGGACTAGCGGGACGGTTGACCGGGGAGCTGTTTTTT. It translates to CASSKGLAGRLTGELFF.

This clonotype has at least ten counts. The rearrangement uses TRBV7-8 and TRBJ2-5; 8 bases are shared with TRBD2. Per the germline V gene, CDR1 is SGHVS and CDR2 is FQNEAQ. This CDR3 has 17 residues. The V segment lost 8 bases and the J segment 2 bases; nucleotides outside the gene matches: 16. The CDR3 protein is CASSPTVGRGTQETQYF. In DNA form, the CDR3 reads TGTGCCAGCTCCCCCACAGTCGGGAGGGGAACTCAAGAGACCCAGTACTTC. Looking up the rest from reference TRBV7-8 and TRBJ2-5 gives the full variable domain: GAGVSQSPRYKVAKRGQDVALRCDPISGHVSLFWYQQALGQGPEFLTYFQNEAQLDKSGLPSDRFFAERPEGSVSTLKIQRTQQEDSAVYLCASSPTVGRGTQETQYFGPGTRLLVL.

The sample holds many counts of this clonotype. The chain recombines TRBV5-1 with TRBJ2-1, with 11 bases fitting TRBD2. V was clipped by 4 bases and J by 7 bases; unmatched bases: 13. Germline V gene sequence: CDR1 SGHRS, CDR2 YFSETQ. The CDR3 has 17 amino acids. The CDR3 DNA sequence: TGCGCCAGCAGCAGTACTAGCGGGAGAGGGTCAGGAAATGAGCAGTTCTTC. This encodes CASSSTSGRGSGNEQFF.